This T cell receptor (beta chain) is from a study of blood T cell repertoires in COVID-19. Study details: Collection of acute and convalescent COVID-19 samples took place in the United States, Italy and Spain. PBMCs, B-cell-depleted T cells, or T cells provided the cDNA or gDNA that made up the material.

Germline lookup yields CDR1 GTSNPN and CDR2 SVGIG (reference sequence). The CDR3 extends over 11 amino acids. Original methodology: Amplification of reference gene primers provided the estimated nucleated cell counts. Measured with immunoSEQ multiplex PCR; TCRdb has only the in-frame clones, and not every one. V, J and clone size derive from that table, while D and trimming were established from the DNA sequence. This sample has 250,000 or so clones, with around 84% found just once. As concerns this clone: One junction end does not reproduce the germline sequence, and a read error may be involved.

The clonotype comes from a woman between 35 and 50 years old who had recovered from COVID-19. The chain recombines TRBV30 with TRBJ2-3; weak D call: TRBD1 (6 bases). Sequenced material: peripheral blood. The CDR3 DNA sequence: TGTGCTTGGACAGGCACAGATACGCAGTATTTT. Encoded protein: CAWTGTDTQYF. The variable domain in full, with the rest retrieved from reference TRBV30 and TRBJ2-3, is SQTIHQWPATLVQPVGSPLSLECTVEGTSNPNLYWYRQAAGRGLQLLFYSVGIGQISSEVPQNLSASRPQDRQFILSSKKLLLSDSGFYLCAWTGTDTQYFGPGTRLTVL.